This T cell receptor beta chain was sequenced during a study of cytomegalovirus exposure and HLA in healthy donors (dated by TCRdb to the late 2010s). Background on the whole study: An earlier analysis of roughly 610 of the donors reported 276 Gb of sequence data and 95 million to 130 million unique TCR beta sequences obtained from about 180 million T cells. High-throughput TCR immunosequencing, statistical association of individual TCRs with disease status, and machine learning were combined to predict cytomegalovirus infection status. In the later analysis, no new phenotypic data were used to find candidate immune exposures; instead, reliance was placed on TCR beta sequences and their occurrence across donors. All discovery cohort repertoires had been generated on a single sequencing platform. The genetic ancestry cluster associated with self-reported Caucasian donors included around 76% of the roughly 400 genotyped donors. Class I and class II HLA loci were covered by the typing at four-digit resolution. The number of typed donors differed by locus: about 620-630 for A, B, C, DRB1 and DQB1; 500 to 550 for DQA1; 606 for DPA1; and around 470 for DPB1. Donor age, sex, ethnicity and CMV serostatus were compiled alongside the repertoire data. An earlier analysis of approximately 640 of the donors applied high-throughput TCR beta sequencing to assess whether each TCR beta V gene segment acted as functional or pseudogenic. A later analysis re-analyzed previously published TCR beta repertoires from several hundred donors and added high-resolution HLA genotyping to study TCR occurrence patterns. In addition to the first cohort of approximately 650 subjects, a separate validation cohort of approximately 130 different subjects was used. The study was designed to test whether signatures of past pathogen exposure could be identified by cataloging public T cell receptors. On average, about 240,000 unique TCR beta nucleotide sequences were sequenced per donor among roughly 430 genotyped donors of the cohort, with around 19% of those sequences being non-productive. Several DR-DQ haplotypes were treated as single units for association and clustering because of strong linkage in the cohort. An early release covering some 640 HLA-typed donors comprised approximately 290 gigabases of sequencing data and about 90 million unique TCR sequences. In a later genetic analysis, genome-wide SNP genotypes for about 65% of the 666 donors were used, and that subset was treated as a discovery cohort. The study used immunosequencing to profile the T cell repertoires of approximately 630 subjects and linked those repertoires to cytomegalovirus serostatus. Study-wide findings and limitations: The authors suggested that the approach could potentially be extended to other disease states and immunological phenotypes. In a later analysis, several top co-occurrence clusters were reported to appear linked to parvovirus B19, influenza, CMV and Epstein-Barr virus. Over 15 rarely observed V segments, including chromosome 9 orphons, were excluded from the earlier analysis of approximately 500 of the donors because counts were too low. Compared with the 666-donor mean, donors in an Asian-associated ancestry cluster had fewer N-insertions in productive TCRs, according to a later genetic analysis. A further reported finding was that TCR beta sequences accurately predicted the HLA-A and HLA-B alleles for most subjects in the first cohort. Sequencing depth was assumed to be roughly uniform across donors in the presence/absence analyses, though that assumption may not hold. Correlated functional status among segregating V segments might be attributable to linkage disequilibrium, but an unknown experimental factor could not be ruled out. In a later analysis, some 18,000 TCR beta sequences were associated with specific HLA alleles at a false discovery rate of 0.05. A later analysis found that HLA-associated TCR beta chains were more clonally expanded and had lower generation probabilities than equally common non-associated chains. In the study, roughly 160 TCR beta chains were listed as associated with cytomegalovirus. In vitro tests confirmed that a few of the cytomegalovirus-associated TCR beta chains recognize cytomegalovirus antigens. HLA typing was unavailable for some donors at each locus, so association tests used only the typed subset. Across donors, most TCR sequences were observed very rarely, whereas some public TCRs were present in many individuals. In a later genetic analysis, a missense DCLRE1C variant was associated with V-gene and J-gene trimming of TCR beta chains, and the association was replicated in an independent cohort. Most CMV-associated TCR beta chains appeared to be HLA-restricted in a later analysis, and the HLA associations seemed to be driven largely by CMV exposure. The classifier was reported to diagnose cytomegalovirus status with high specificity and sensitivity in both the original cohort and the validation cohort. This cohort had only TCR beta chains sequenced, and the lack of alpha or paired-chain data limited which features could be detected. In a later analysis, the rate of TCR association differed among HLA loci, with DRB1 alleles having the most associated TCRs and HLA-C alleles having the fewest. The 87-base-pair reads could not distinguish some IMGT-functional V segments, including TRBV6-2 and TRBV6-3, so those segments were excluded. A cluster of highly shared sequence variants was judged likely to be a technical artifact of the sequencing pipeline. In an earlier analysis of some 540 of the donors, most TCR beta V segments appeared in productive rearrangements about 90% or about 30% of the time, broadly matching IMGT annotations. CMV serostatus was the only immune exposure information available for the cohort. When HLA alleles, especially DR and DQ, strongly co-occurred, TCR associations were difficult to assign to individual alleles.

As concerns this clone: The antigen it recognizes is unknown. The input lacks base qualities; no much larger clone sits a single base away.

Libraries were made using the immunoSEQ multiplex PCR assay. For the multiplex PCR, a mixture combining 60 forward primers for TCR Vbeta segments and 13 reverse primers for TCR Jbeta segments was used. The CDR3 region of rearranged TCR beta genes was amplified from genomic DNA by a multiplex PCR assay. On the Illumina HiSeq System, the amplified TCR beta libraries were sequenced as 87-base-pair reads. Turning to the authors' computational methods: In a later analysis, 77 million or so unique TCR beta chains were counted across the roughly 610 repertoires, and about 10 million of these chains were shared by at least two donors. Raw reads were error-corrected and collapsed into unique sequences by a nearest-neighbor algorithm in which closely related sequences were merged to remove PCR and sequencing errors. V, D and J gene segments were assigned by aligning CDR3 sequences to IMGT reference sequences. For a sequence to be retained, at least a six-nucleotide match to both a V gene segment and a J gene segment was required. A rearrangement was called productive if the CDR3 had no stop codons and remained in frame with V and J, and every other rearrangement was called non-productive. CDR3 was defined according to IMGT convention as the region running from the second conserved V-encoded cysteine to the conserved J-encoded phenylalanine. In an earlier analysis of around 540 of the donors, sequences lacking an unambiguous match to a single V gene segment were excluded. In an earlier analysis of a few hundred of the donors, V segments were called functional above 56.7% productive rearrangements and were called segregating when the between-donor standard deviation exceeded 5%. A statistical classification framework was built for diagnosing cytomegalovirus status from the catalog of TCR beta chain sequences. In a later analysis, V and J genes were assigned by comparing TCR nucleotide sequences against IMGT/GENE-DB human TR gene sequences. The TCRdist pipeline was used in a later analysis to assign CDR3 sequences and most-parsimonious VDJ recombination scenarios. In a later analysis, every TCR beta chain was defined by the combination of its CDR3 amino acid sequence and its V-gene family, and reads without a unique V-gene family were dropped. A later analysis removed nearly 600 highly shared, low-generation-probability nucleotide sequences to deal with suspected cross-contamination and a sequencing artifact. In a later analysis, a clonal expansion index was calculated for each public chain from normalized within-repertoire ranks of inferred template counts. Generation probabilities in a later analysis came from a VDJ recombination model fitted to out-of-frame rearrangements, and those results were checked against IGoR. In a later analysis, TCR-TCR, TCR-HLA and TCR-CMV co-occurrence was scored with hypergeometric tests, and a repertoire-size bias correction was applied to TCR pairs. In a later analysis, false discovery rates were estimated by permuting HLA or CMV assignments 20 times. In a later analysis, co-occurring TCRs were grouped using DBSCAN, with TCRdist sequence similarity added in when clustering inside HLA-allele-positive subsets. Repertoires with fewer than 30,000 or more than 120,000 public chains, plus five repertoires with anomalous nucleotide sharing, were excluded from co-occurrence clustering. This immuneACCESS table, as held by TCRdb, lists in-frame sequences with V and J called but not all clones. Of the missing ones, under half trace to an unresolved V gene in checked studies; the others have no known cause. V and J calls and clone size are as listed in that table; D and trimming were resolved from the DNA. The sample table holds 30,000 or so clones, of which about 65% were seen once. About 21% of the sample is taken by the ten largest.

In total, just over 650 healthy bone marrow donors made up the cohort. All cohort members were sampled while nominally healthy, although unrecorded immune exposures were likely present. The donor was CMV seropositive and belonged to the group of more than 250 seropositive cohort members. A peripheral blood sample was collected from each donor, and TCR beta sequencing was performed on peripheral blood mononuclear cells. The Qiagen DNeasy Blood Extraction Kit was used to extract genomic DNA from the blood cell samples. Via the germline V gene (reference sequence), CDR1 is GTSNPN and CDR2 SVGIG. Trimming at the junction amounts to 1 base on V and 8 bases on J, and the germline ends lie 8 bases apart. Including the terminal cysteine and phenylalanine, the CDR3 comprises 11 residues. Of all the DNA, just the CDR3 is kept, 33 bases in frame from base 1.

This receptor was obtained from a man between 50 and 59 years old in good health and CMV-seropositive. The chain joins TRBV30 to TRBJ1-1, with TRBD1 tentatively as D gene (5 bases match). The sequencing input was PBMCs. The CDR3 is CAWSERTEAFF. The nucleotides are TGTGCCTGGAGTGAAAGGACAGAAGCTTTCTTT.